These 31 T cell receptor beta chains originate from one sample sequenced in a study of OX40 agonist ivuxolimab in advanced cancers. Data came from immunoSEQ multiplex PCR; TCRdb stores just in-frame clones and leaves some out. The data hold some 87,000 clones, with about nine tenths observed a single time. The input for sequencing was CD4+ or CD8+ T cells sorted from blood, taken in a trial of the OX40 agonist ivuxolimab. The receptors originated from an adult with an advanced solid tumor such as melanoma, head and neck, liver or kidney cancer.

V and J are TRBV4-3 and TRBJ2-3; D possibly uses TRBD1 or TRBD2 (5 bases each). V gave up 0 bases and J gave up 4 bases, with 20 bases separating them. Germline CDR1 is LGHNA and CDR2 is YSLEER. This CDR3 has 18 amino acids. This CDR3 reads CASSQDMGPRRFADTQYF. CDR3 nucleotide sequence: TGCGCCAGCAGCCAAGATATGGGACCCCGGAGGTTTGCAGATACGCAGTATTTT.

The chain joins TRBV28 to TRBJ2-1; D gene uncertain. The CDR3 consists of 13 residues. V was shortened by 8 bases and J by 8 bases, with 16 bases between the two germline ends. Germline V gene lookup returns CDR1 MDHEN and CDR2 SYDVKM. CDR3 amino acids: CASSTRDVHEQFF. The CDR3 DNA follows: TGTGCCAGCTCCACAAGGGATGTGCATGAGCAGTTCTTC. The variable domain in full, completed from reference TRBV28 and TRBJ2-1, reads DVKVTQSSRYLVKRTGEKVFLECVQDMDHENMFWYRQDPGLGLRLIYFSYDVKMKEKGDIPEGYSVSREKKERFSLILESASTNQTSMYLCASSTRDVHEQFFGPGTRLTVL.

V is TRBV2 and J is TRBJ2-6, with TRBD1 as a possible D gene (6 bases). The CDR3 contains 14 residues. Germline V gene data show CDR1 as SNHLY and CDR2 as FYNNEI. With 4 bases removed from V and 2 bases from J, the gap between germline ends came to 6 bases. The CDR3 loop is CASSGTAGANVLTF. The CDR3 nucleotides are TGTGCCAGCAGTGGGACAGCTGGGGCCAACGTCCTGACTTTC.

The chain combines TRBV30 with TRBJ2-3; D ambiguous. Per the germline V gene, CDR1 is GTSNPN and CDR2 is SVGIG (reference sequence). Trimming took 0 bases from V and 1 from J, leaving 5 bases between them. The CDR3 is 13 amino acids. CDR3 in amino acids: CAWSVRGTDTQYF. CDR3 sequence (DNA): TGTGCCTGGAGTGTACGGGGCACAGATACGCAGTATTTT.

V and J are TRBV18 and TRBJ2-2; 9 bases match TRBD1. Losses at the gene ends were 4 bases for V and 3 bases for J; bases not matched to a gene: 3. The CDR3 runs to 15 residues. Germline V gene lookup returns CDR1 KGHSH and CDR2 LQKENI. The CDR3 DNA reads TGTGCCAGCTCACTGGGACAGGGAGACACCGGGGAGCTGTTTTTT. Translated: CASSLGQGDTGELFF.

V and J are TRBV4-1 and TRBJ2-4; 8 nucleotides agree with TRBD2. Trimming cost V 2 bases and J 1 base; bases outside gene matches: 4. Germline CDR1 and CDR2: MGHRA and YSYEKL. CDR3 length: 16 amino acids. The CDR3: CASSQTGGDAKNIQYF. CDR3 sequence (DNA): TGCGCCAGCAGCCAAACCGGGGGGGACGCCAAAAACATTCAGTACTTC.

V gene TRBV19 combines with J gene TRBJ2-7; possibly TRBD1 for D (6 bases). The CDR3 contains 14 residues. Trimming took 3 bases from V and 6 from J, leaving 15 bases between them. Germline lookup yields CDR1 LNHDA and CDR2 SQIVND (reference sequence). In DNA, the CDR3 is TGTGCCAGTAGTATGGTTTCAGGGGTCGGCGAGCAGTACTTC. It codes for CASSMVSGVGEQYF.

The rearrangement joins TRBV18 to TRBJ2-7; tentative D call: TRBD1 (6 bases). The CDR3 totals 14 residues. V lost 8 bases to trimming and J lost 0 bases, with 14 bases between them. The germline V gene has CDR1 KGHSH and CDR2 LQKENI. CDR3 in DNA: TGTGCCAGCGCCCGACAGGCCGACTCCTACGAGCAGTACTTC. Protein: CASARQADSYEQYF.

The CDR3 loop reads CASNPMGTSRTGELFF. The CDR3 DNA follows: TGTGCCAGTAATCCCATGGGGACTAGCAGGACCGGGGAGCTGTTTTTT. The rearrangement uses TRBV19 and TRBJ2-2; 9 nucleotides line up with TRBD2. The CDR3 loop spans 16 amino acids. Germline-derived CDR1 and CDR2 are LNHDA and SQIVND (reference sequence). J lost 5 bases, V lost 7 bases, and 11 bases had no gene match.

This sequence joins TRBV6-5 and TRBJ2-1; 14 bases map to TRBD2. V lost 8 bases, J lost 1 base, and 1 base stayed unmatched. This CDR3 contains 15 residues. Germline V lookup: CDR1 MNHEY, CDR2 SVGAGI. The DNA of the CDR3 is TGTGCCAGCGGACTAGCGGGAGGATCCTACAATGAGCAGTTCTTC. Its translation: CASGLAGGSYNEQFF.

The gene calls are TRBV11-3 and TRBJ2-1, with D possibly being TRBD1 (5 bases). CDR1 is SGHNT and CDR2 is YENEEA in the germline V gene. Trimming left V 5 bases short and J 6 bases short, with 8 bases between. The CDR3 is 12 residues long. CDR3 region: CASSVQGNEQFF. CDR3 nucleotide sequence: TGTGCCAGCAGCGTCCAGGGCAATGAGCAGTTCTTC.

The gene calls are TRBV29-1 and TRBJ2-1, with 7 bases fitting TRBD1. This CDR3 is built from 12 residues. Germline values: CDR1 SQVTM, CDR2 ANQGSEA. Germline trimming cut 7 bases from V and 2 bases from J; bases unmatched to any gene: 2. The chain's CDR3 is CSGQGAYNEQFF. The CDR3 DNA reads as TGCAGCGGGCAGGGGGCCTACAATGAGCAGTTCTTC.

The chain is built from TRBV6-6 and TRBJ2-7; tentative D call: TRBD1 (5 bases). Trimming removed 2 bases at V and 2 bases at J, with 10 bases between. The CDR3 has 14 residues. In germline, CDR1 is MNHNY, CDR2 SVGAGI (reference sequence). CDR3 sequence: CASSYGAPAYEQYF. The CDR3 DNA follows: TGTGCCAGCAGTTACGGGGCTCCTGCCTACGAGCAGTACTTC.

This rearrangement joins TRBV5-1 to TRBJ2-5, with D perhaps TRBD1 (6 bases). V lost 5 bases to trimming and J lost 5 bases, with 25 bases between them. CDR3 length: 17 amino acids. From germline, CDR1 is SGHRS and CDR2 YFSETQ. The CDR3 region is CASRQKDRDFGWETQYF. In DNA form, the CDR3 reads TGCGCCAGCAGACAAAAGGACAGAGACTTTGGGTGGGAGACCCAGTACTTC.

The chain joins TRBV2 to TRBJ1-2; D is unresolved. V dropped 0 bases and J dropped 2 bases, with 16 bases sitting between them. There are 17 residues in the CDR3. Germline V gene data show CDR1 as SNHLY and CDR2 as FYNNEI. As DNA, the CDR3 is TGTGCCAGCAGTGAAGCGCTGCTGGGGATCAGGAACTATGGCTACACCTTC. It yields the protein CASSEALLGIRNYGYTF. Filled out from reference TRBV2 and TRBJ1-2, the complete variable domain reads EPEVTQTPSHQVTQMGQEVILRCVPISNHLYFYWYRQILGQKVEFLVSFYNNEISEKSEIFDDQFSVERPDGSNFTLKIRSTKLEDSAMYFCASSEALLGIRNYGYTFGSGTRLTVV.

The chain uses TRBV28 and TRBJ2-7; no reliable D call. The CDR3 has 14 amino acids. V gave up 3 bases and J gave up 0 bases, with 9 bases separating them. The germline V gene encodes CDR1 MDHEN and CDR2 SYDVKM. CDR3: CASSLATLSYEQYF. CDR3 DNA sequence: TGTGCCAGCAGTTTGGCTACCCTCTCCTACGAGCAGTACTTC.

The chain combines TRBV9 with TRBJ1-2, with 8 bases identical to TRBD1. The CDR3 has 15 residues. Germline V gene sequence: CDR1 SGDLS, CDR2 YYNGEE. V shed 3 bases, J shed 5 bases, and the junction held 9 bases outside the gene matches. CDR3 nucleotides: TGTGCCAGCAGCGCCTCCAGGGGGCGGCGATATGGCTACACCTTC. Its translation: CASSASRGRRYGYTF.

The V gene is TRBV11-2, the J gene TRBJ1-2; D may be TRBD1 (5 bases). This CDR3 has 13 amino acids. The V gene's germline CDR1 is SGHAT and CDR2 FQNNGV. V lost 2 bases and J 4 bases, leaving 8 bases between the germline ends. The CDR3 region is CASSLWGTYGYTF. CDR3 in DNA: TGTGCCAGCAGCTTATGGGGGACCTATGGCTACACCTTC.

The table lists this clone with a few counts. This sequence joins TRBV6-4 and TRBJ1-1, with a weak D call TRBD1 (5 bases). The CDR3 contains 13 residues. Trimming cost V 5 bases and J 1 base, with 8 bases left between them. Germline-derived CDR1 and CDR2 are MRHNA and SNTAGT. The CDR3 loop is CASSPQGNTEAFF. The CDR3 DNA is TGTGCCAGCAGTCCCCAGGGGAACACTGAAGCTTTCTTT.

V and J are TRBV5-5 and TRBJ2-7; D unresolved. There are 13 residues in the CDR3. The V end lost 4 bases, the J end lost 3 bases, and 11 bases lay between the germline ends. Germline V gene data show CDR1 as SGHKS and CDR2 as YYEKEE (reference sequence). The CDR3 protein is CASSSEYNYEQYF. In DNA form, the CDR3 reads TGTGCCAGCAGCAGCGAATATAACTACGAGCAGTACTTC.

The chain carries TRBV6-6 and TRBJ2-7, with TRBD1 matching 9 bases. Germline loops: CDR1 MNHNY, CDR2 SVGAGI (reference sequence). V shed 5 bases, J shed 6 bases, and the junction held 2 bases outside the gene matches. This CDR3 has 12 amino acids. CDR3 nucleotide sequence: TGTGCCAGCAGTACAGGGGGCCCCGAGCAGTACTTC. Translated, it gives CASSTGGPEQYF.

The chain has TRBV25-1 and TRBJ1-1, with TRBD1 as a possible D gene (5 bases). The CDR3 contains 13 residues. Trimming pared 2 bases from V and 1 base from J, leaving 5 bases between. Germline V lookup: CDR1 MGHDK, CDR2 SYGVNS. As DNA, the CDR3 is TGTGCCAGCAGTGAAGGGGGGAACACTGAAGCTTTCTTT. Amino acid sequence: CASSEGGNTEAFF. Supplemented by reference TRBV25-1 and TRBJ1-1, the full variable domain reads EADIYQTPRYLVIGTGKKITLECSQTMGHDKMYWYQQDPGMELHLIHYSYGVNSTEKGDLSSESTVSRIRTEHFPLTLESARPSHTSQYLCASSEGGNTEAFFGQGTRLTVV.

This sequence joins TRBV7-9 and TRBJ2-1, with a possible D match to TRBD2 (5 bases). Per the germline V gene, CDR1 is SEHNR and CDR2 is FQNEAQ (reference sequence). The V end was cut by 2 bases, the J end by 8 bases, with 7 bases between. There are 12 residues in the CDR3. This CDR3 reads CASSLRRDEQFF. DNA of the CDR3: TGTGCCAGCAGCTTAAGGCGGGATGAGCAGTTCTTC. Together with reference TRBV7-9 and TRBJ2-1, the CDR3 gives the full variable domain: DTGVSQNPRHKITKRGQNVTFRCDPISEHNRLYWYRQTLGQGPEFLTYFQNEAQLEKSRLLSDRFSAERPKGSFSTLEIQRTEQGDSAMYLCASSLRRDEQFFGPGTRLTVL.

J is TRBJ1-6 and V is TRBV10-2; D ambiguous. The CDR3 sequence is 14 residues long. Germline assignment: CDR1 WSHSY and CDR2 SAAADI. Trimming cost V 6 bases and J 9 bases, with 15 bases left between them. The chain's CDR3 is CASSPHKVGSPLHF. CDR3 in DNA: TGCGCCAGCAGCCCACATAAGGTGGGTTCACCCCTCCACTTT.

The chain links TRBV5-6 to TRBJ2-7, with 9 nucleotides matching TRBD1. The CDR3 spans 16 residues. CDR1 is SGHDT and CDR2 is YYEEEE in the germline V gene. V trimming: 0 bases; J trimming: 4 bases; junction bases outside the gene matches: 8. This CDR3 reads CASSLATGGRFYEQYF. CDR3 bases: TGTGCCAGCAGCTTGGCAACAGGGGGCCGGTTTTACGAGCAGTACTTC. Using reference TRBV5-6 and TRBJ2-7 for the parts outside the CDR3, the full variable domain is DAGVTQSPTHLIKTRGQQVTLRCSPKSGHDTVSWYQQALGQGPQFIFQYYEEEERQRGNFPDRFSGHQFPNYSSELNVNALLLGDSALYLCASSLATGGRFYEQYFGPGTRLTVT.

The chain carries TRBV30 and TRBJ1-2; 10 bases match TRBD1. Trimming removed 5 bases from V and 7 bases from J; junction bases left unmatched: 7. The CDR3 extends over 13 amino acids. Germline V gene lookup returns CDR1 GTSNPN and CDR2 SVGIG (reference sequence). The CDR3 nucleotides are TGTGCCTGGGCCGGGACAGGGGTTGGTGGCTACACCTTC. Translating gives CAWAGTGVGGYTF.

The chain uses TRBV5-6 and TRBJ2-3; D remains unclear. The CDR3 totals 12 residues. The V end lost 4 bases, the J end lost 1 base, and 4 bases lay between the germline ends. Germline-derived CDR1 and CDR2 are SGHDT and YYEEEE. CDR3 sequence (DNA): TGTGCCAGCAGCGGGGGCACAGATACGCAGTATTTT. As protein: CASSGGTDTQYF.

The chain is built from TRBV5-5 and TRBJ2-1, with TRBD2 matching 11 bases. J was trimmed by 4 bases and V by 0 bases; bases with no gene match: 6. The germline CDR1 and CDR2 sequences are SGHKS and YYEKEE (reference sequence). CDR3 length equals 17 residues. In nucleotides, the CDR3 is TGTGCCAGCAGCTTGGTAGGGACTAGCGGTACGTACAATGAGCAGTTCTTC. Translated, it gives CASSLVGTSGTYNEQFF.

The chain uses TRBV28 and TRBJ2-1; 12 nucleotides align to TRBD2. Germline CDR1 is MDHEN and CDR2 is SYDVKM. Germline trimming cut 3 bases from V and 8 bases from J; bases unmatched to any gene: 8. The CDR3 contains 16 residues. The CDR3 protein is CASSLTSGRKGHEQFF. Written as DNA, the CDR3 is TGTGCCAGCAGTTTGACTAGCGGGAGAAAGGGCCATGAGCAGTTCTTC.

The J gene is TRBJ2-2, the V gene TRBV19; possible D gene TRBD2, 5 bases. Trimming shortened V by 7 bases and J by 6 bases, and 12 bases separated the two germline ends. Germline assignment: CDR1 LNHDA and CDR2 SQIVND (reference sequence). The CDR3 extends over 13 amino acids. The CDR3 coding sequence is TGTGCCAGTATCCGGACTGGGGCCGGGGAGCTGTTTTTT. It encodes CASIRTGAGELFF. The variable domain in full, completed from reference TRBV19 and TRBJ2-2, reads DGGITQSPKYLFRKEGQNVTLSCEQNLNHDAMYWYRQDPGQGLRLIYYSQIVNDFQKGDIAEGYSVSREKKESFPLTVTSAQKNPTAFYLCASIRTGAGELFFGEGSRLTVL.

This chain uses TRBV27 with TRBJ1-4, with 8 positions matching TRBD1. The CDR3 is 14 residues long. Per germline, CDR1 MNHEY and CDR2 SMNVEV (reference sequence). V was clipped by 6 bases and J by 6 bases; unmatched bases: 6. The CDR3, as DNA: TGTGCCAGCAGCTCAGGGGGCTGGGATGAAAAACTGTTTTTT. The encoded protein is CASSSGGWDEKLFF. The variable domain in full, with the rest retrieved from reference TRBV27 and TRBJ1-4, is EAQVTQNPRYLITVTGKKLTVTCSQNMNHEYMSWYRQDPGLGLRQIYYSMNVEVTDKGDVPEGYKVSRKEKRNFPLILESPSPNQTSLYFCASSSGGWDEKLFFGSGTQLSVL.